These 26 T cell receptor beta chains were sequenced from one sample in a study of shared clonotypes between healthy human individuals (dated by TCRdb to 2020 to 2021). Receptor amplification or capture employed the immunoSEQ multiplex PCR assay. The clones in this table, taken by TCRdb from immuneACCESS, are in-frame only. Not every clone is retained; where verified, under half of the shortfall comes from an unresolved V gene, and the cause of the rest is unknown. The sample table holds 2 million or so clones, of which about 95% were seen once. In total, the top ten clones hold 1% to 1.3% of the sample. CD8 naive samples were CD45RO-negative cells positively selected for CCR7, giving a CD45RA+CCR7+ population that excluded TemRA cells. What was sequenced was naive CD8+ T cells sorted from blood. In the paper's terms, the cell subset or site label means: CD45RA+CCR7+. The source of these receptors is a man between 18 and 29 years old in good health.

As DNA, the CDR3 is TGTGCCAGCAGCTTAGACGTAACAGGGGGTTACGAGCAGTACTTC. Amino acid sequence: CASSLDVTGGYEQYF. The rearrangement uses TRBV11-2 and TRBJ2-7; 8 bases map to TRBD1. Germline trimming cut 0 bases from V and 4 bases from J; bases unmatched to any gene: 5. This CDR3 is 15 amino acids long. Germline CDR1 reads SGHAT; CDR2 reads FQNNGV.

The DNA of the CDR3 is TGTGCCAGCGGACCCCCGGGTATTAATGAGCAGTTCTTC. Amino acid sequence: CASGPPGINEQFF. The chain has TRBV9 and TRBJ2-1; no definite D call. The germline V gene encodes CDR1 SGDLS and CDR2 YYNGEE. The CDR3 length is 13 residues. V was pared by 7 bases and J by 7 bases, with 15 bases between.

V and J are TRBV29-1 and TRBJ1-2; D not certain. Looked up from germline, CDR1 is SQVTM and CDR2 is ANQGSEA. V lost 2 bases, J lost 5 bases, and 12 bases lay in between. This CDR3 has 13 residues. CDR3 protein: CSVEQAPGYGYTF. The CDR3 DNA follows: TGCAGCGTTGAACAAGCCCCGGGATATGGCTACACCTTC. Using reference TRBV29-1 and TRBJ1-2 for the parts outside the CDR3, the full variable domain is SAVISQKPSRDICQRGTSLTIQCQVDSQVTMMFWYRQQPGQSLTLIATANQGSEATYESGFVIDKFPISRPNLTFSTLTVSNMSPEDSSIYLCSVEQAPGYGYTFGSGTRLTVV.

The chain is built from TRBV27 and TRBJ2-1; 8 nucleotides line up with TRBD1. This CDR3 spans 15 amino acids. V was clipped by 3 bases and J by 8 bases; unmatched bases: 9. The germline gives CDR1 MNHEY, CDR2 SMNVEV (reference sequence). This chain's CDR3 is CASSFYGQGWDEQFF. DNA of the CDR3: TGTGCCAGCAGTTTCTACGGACAGGGTTGGGATGAGCAGTTCTTC.

This sequence joins TRBV27 and TRBJ2-1; 7 nucleotides match TRBD1. Germline CDR1 reads MNHEY; CDR2 reads SMNVEV (reference sequence). This CDR3 comprises 18 residues. J was trimmed by 0 bases and V by 3 bases; bases with no gene match: 11. The CDR3 loop reads CASSFSRLTGSSYNEQFF. The CDR3 DNA reads TGTGCCAGCAGTTTCTCTAGATTGACAGGGAGCTCCTACAATGAGCAGTTCTTC.

The gene calls are TRBV27 and TRBJ2-7; no firm D call. Per germline, CDR1 MNHEY and CDR2 SMNVEV (reference sequence). Deletions cut 8 bases from V and 2 bases from J, with 16 bases between. The CDR3 length is 14 residues. The CDR3: CASAVGHSAYEQYF. The CDR3 DNA follows: TGTGCCAGCGCCGTCGGGCACAGTGCCTACGAGCAGTACTTC.

The rearrangement joins TRBV21-1 to TRBJ2-3. TRBV21-1 is a known pseudogene. There are 14 residues in the CDR3. CDR3 loop: CASTRPPPTDTQYF. The CDR3 DNA sequence: TGTGCCAGCACCCGACCCCCGCCGACAGATACGCAGTATTTT.

The rearrangement joins TRBV7-9 to TRBJ1-5; TRBD1 matches 7 bases. The CDR3 is made up of 13 amino acids. The V gene's germline CDR1 is SEHNR and CDR2 FQNEAQ (reference sequence). V lost 5 bases and J lost 3; bases outside the gene matches: 1. CDR3 coding DNA: TGTGCCAGCAGCGGGACAGTCAATCAGCCCCAGCATTTT. It codes for CASSGTVNQPQHF.

Worth noting for this clone: Other DNA sequences in this sample translate to the same CDR3. The chain employs TRBV9 and TRBJ1-3; D may be TRBD1 (6 bases). In germline, CDR1 is SGDLS, CDR2 YYNGEE. The V and J ends lost 0 bases and 2 bases respectively, with 9 bases between them. The CDR3 is 15 residues long. CDR3 protein: CASSVGEGAGNTIYF. The DNA for the CDR3 is TGTGCCAGCAGCGTAGGGGAGGGGGCTGGAAACACCATATATTTT. The full variable domain, with the rest looked up from reference TRBV9 and TRBJ1-3, is DSGVTQTPKHLITATGQRVTLRCSPRSGDLSVYWYQQSLDQGLQFLIQYYNGEERAKGNILERFSAQQFPDLHSELNLSSLELGDSALYFCASSVGEGAGNTIYFGEGSWLTVV.

The chain uses TRBV27 and TRBJ1-5; tentative D call: TRBD1 (5 bases). Germline loops: CDR1 MNHEY, CDR2 SMNVEV (reference sequence). The ends were cut back, 1 base at V and 6 bases at J, with 13 bases in the middle. This CDR3 has 15 amino acids. The CDR3 is CASSLFSGGRQPQHF. The CDR3 DNA reads TGTGCCAGCAGTTTATTTTCGGGGGGTCGTCAGCCCCAGCATTTT.

This sequence joins TRBV6-5 and TRBJ1-1, with D unclear. The CDR3 covers 13 residues. V lost 5 bases, J lost 4 bases, and 11 bases lay in between. Germline lookup yields CDR1 MNHEY and CDR2 SVGAGI. The CDR3 spells CASSPYSGTEAFF. The DNA of the CDR3 is TGTGCCAGCAGTCCTTACAGTGGCACTGAAGCTTTCTTT.

The chain is built from TRBV13 and TRBJ2-3, with TRBD2 as a possible D gene (6 bases). Trimming removed 4 bases from V and 3 bases from J, with 20 bases in between. Germline CDR1 PRHDT, CDR2 FYEKMQ (reference sequence). This CDR3 contains 17 residues. CDR3 region: CASSSRDSGGKTDTQYF. As DNA, the CDR3 is TGTGCCAGCAGCTCCCGGGACTCCGGTGGGAAGACAGATACGCAGTATTTT.

With respect to this clone: This sample includes further DNA sequences coding for the same CDR3. This chain links TRBV6-5 with TRBJ2-7; TRBD2 might be the D (5 bases). CDR1 and CDR2 (germline): MNHEY, SVGAGI. The CDR3 consists of 13 residues. Trimming shortened V by 0 bases and J by 7 bases, and 10 bases separated the two germline ends. The CDR3 reads CASSYSEGLEQYF. CDR3 DNA: TGTGCCAGCAGTTACTCAGAGGGTCTAGAGCAGTACTTC.

This chain uses TRBV4-1 with TRBJ2-7; 12 bases map to TRBD2. From germline, CDR1 is MGHRA and CDR2 YSYEKL. This CDR3 region has 22 residues. V was clipped by 3 bases and J by 1 base; unmatched bases: 22. This CDR3 is CASSHGDGGTSGQNRNSYEQYF. For the CDR3, the DNA is TGCGCCAGCAGCCACGGGGACGGTGGGACTAGCGGGCAAAACCGAAATTCCTACGAGCAGTACTTC.

The CDR3 sequence: CASSQKQGGAWEQYF. The DNA of the CDR3 is TGCGCCAGCAGCCAAAAACAGGGGGGGGCCTGGGAGCAGTACTTC. The V gene is TRBV4-1, the J gene TRBJ2-7; D is perhaps TRBD1 (8 bases). Germline loops: CDR1 MGHRA, CDR2 YSYEKL. The V end lost 2 bases, the J end lost 7 bases, and 18 bases lay between the germline ends. The CDR3 extends over 15 amino acids.

The chain employs TRBV6-1 and TRBJ2-3; no firm D call. The V gene's germline CDR1 is MNHNS and CDR2 SASEGT. This CDR3 comprises 14 residues. The V gene lost 4 bases and the J gene lost 6 bases, with 14 bases spanning the gap. The CDR3: CASSVFLGEDTQYF. The CDR3 bases are TGTGCCAGCAGTGTCTTTCTAGGAGAGGATACGCAGTATTTT.

This chain uses TRBV29-1 with TRBJ2-3; TRBD2 matches at 9 bases. J lost 5 bases, V lost 3 bases, and 6 bases had no gene match. The CDR3 is made up of 14 amino acids. The germline V gene encodes CDR1 SQVTM and CDR2 ANQGSEA. The CDR3, as DNA: TGCAGCGTTGAGCGGGAGGGGCCAGGAGATACGCAGTATTTT. Residues: CSVEREGPGDTQYF.

The CDR3 coding sequence is TGTGCCAGTAGTATCGGGCAGCCTTCCTACGAGCAGTACTTC. Encoded protein: CASSIGQPSYEQYF. The V gene is TRBV19, the J gene TRBJ2-7; D gene ambiguous. Germline lookup yields CDR1 LNHDA and CDR2 SQIVND (reference sequence). With 3 bases removed from V and 1 base from J, the gap between germline ends came to 10 bases. The CDR3 has 14 residues. The whole variable domain, filled in from reference TRBV19 and TRBJ2-7, reads DGGITQSPKYLFRKEGQNVTLSCEQNLNHDAMYWYRQDPGQGLRLIYYSQIVNDFQKGDIAEGYSVSREKKESFPLTVTSAQKNPTAFYLCASSIGQPSYEQYFGPGTRLTVT.

V gene TRBV11-2 combines with J gene TRBJ2-1, with 8 bases that match TRBD1. The V gene end was trimmed by 5 bases and the J gene end by 6 bases; junction bases not matched to a gene: 9. The CDR3 consists of 15 residues. Germline CDR1 and CDR2: SGHAT and FQNNGV. The CDR3 region has the DNA TGTGCCAGCAGCAGTGGACAGGGAAGATTCAATGAGCAGTTCTTC. Translating gives CASSSGQGRFNEQFF.

The V and J genes are TRBV2 and TRBJ2-1; D is uncertain. Germline V gives CDR1 SNHLY, CDR2 FYNNEI. CDR3 length: 11 residues. The CDR3 DNA reads TGTGTGTTCCTAGAGTACAATGAGCAGTTCTTC. Amino acids: CVFLEYNEQFF. Drawing the rest from reference TRBV2 and TRBJ2-1, the complete variable domain is EPEVTQTPSHQVTQMGQEVILRCVPISNHLYFYWYRQILGQKVEFLVSFYNNEISEKSEIFDDQFSVERPDGSNFTLKIRSTKLEDSAMYFCVFLEYNEQFFGPGTRLTVL.

This clone was seen a single time. In DNA form, the CDR3 reads TGTGCCAGCAGCTTATCGGAGACACAGAACGGGGAGACCCAGTACTTC. Translated: CASSLSETQNGETQYF. J is TRBJ2-5 and V is TRBV7-9; D uncertain. Germline lookup yields CDR1 SEHNR and CDR2 FQNEAQ (reference sequence). V shed 2 bases and J shed 5 bases, with 18 bases lying between them. The CDR3 is 16 residues long.

The chain employs TRBV10-3 and TRBJ1-4; no firm D call. The V gene lost 6 bases and the J gene lost 7 bases, with 18 bases spanning the gap. CDR3 length: 15 residues. Per the germline V gene, CDR1 is ENHRY and CDR2 is SYGVKD. CDR3 sequence: CAISASREEGEKLFF. The CDR3 coding sequence is TGTGCCATCAGCGCCTCGAGGGAAGAGGGTGAAAAACTGTTTTTT.

V is TRBV4-3 and J is TRBJ1-1; D gene uncertain. The CDR3 contains 15 residues. Germline CDR1 reads LGHNA; CDR2 reads YSLEER. V was clipped by 1 base and J by 2 bases, with 11 bases between them. DNA of the CDR3: TGCGCCAGCAGCCAAGCCACCGGTCCAAACACTGAAGCTTTCTTT. It specifies CASSQATGPNTEAFF.

The rearrangement links TRBV11-2 to TRBJ2-7; tentatively, D is TRBD2 (6 bases). Trimming removed 4 bases at V and 4 bases at J, with 20 bases between. The CDR3 is 16 residues long. The germline V gene has CDR1 SGHAT and CDR2 FQNNGV. The CDR3 DNA reads TGTGCCAGCAGCTCTATTTTGGGGCTAGCGCGATACGAGCAGTACTTC. Its translation is CASSSILGLARYEQYF.

The rearrangement uses TRBV28 and TRBJ1-5, with a tentative D call TRBD1 (6 bases). The V gene lost 3 bases and the J gene lost 2 bases, with 11 bases spanning the gap. CDR1 is MDHEN, CDR2 SYDVKM, per germline. The CDR3 has 15 amino acids. The DNA for the CDR3 is TGTGCCAGCAGTTTCCTCAGGGGAGGCAATCAGCCCCAGCATTTT. Residues: CASSFLRGGNQPQHF.

The chain is built from TRBV5-8 and TRBJ2-6; 7 bases are a match to TRBD1. Germline trimming cut 4 bases from V and 2 bases from J; bases unmatched to any gene: 3. CDR1 and CDR2 from the germline V gene are SGHTS and YDEGEE. The CDR3 loop spans 15 amino acids. The CDR3 DNA is TGTGCCAGCAGCCAGGGGGTTCCTGGGGCCAACGTCCTGACTTTC. Its translation: CASSQGVPGANVLTF.